The clone carrying this T cell receptor (beta chain) was counted once. Its antigen is unidentified. A read error may explain this, as a much larger clone is one base away. This CDR3 fails to terminate in the conserved phenylalanine or tryptophan, so it likely reflects a read error. The CDR3 extends over 14 amino acids. Germline assignment: CDR1 MNHEY and CDR2 SMNVEV (reference sequence). J lost 2 bases, V lost 5 bases, and 6 bases had no gene match. The sample is drawn from a study of read filtering for tumor transcriptome and immune sequencing. Across the whole study: The cohort had some 16 men and approximately 13 women aged roughly 40 to 80, mean around 63 years. After DNase treatment, RNA was made into whole-transcriptome libraries. TCR-mapped reads were about 4 to 11 million with IR-seq versus about 75 to 1,400 with RNA-seq. Study results and caveats: Without single-read clonotypes, shared clonotype proportions correlated more between IR-seq and RNA-seq.

From 300 to 450 ng of RNA, a library with molecular barcoded alpha/delta and beta/gamma adaptors was made. TCRdb reanalysed the reads using MiXCR and keeps one entry per CDR3 protein. The table records tens of thousands of distinct CDR3 sequences, about 21% of them present only once. This TCR derives from a donor over 35 with multiple myeloma. Input material: a population of CD138-negative cells sorted from bone marrow. This chain uses TRBV27 with TRBJ2-7, with 7 bases that match TRBD1. The CDR3 region is CASSRRTGAYEQYL. CDR3 DNA: TGTGCCAGCAGTCGACGGACAGGAGCCTACGAGCAGTACTTG.